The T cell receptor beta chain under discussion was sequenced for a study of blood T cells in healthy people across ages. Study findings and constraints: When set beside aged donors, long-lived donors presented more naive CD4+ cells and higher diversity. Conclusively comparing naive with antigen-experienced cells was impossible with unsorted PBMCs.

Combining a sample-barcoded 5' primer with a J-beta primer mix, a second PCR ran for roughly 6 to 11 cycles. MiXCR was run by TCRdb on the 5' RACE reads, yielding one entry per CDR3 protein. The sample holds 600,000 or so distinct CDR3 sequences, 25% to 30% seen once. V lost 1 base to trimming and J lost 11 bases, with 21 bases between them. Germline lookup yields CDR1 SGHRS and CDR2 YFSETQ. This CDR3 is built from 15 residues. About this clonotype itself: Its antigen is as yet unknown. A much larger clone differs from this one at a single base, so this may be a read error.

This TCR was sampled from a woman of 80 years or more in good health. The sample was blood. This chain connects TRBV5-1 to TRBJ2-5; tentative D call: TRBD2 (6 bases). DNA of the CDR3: TGCGCCAGCAGCTTGTTCTCCTCCCGGGGGAATGAGCAGTACTTC. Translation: CASSLFSSRGNEQYF.